The 29 T cell receptor beta chains given below trace back to one sample, sequenced in a study of PD-L1 blockade in urothelial cancer. The protocol was immunoSEQ multiplex PCR, while the TCRdb copy is restricted to in-frame clones and leaves out a portion. The table lists around 130,000 clones, about 81% of them singletons, with 2.5% to 4% in the top ten. Time point of the sample: pretreatment peripheral blood. This specimen consisted of PBMCs, obtained around atezolizumab (anti-PD-L1) treatment. These receptors were collected from a man aged 45-65 years with urothelial cancer.

The chain is built from TRBV11-2 and TRBJ2-4, with D possibly being TRBD1 (8 bases). Per germline, CDR1 SGHAT and CDR2 FQNNGV. CDR3 length: 15 residues. The V end was cut by 5 bases, the J end by 8 bases, with 19 bases between. The CDR3: CASSPRQGREDIQYF. Here the CDR3 DNA reads TGTGCCAGCAGCCCAAGACAGGGGAGGGAGGACATTCAGTACTTC. The entire variable domain, with the rest obtained from reference TRBV11-2 and TRBJ2-4, is as follows: EAGVAQSPRYKIIEKRQSVAFWCNPISGHATLYWYQQILGQGPKLLIQFQNNGVVDDSQLPKDRFSAERLKGVDSTLKIQPAKLEDSAVYLCASSPRQGREDIQYFGAGTRLSVL.

This clone occurred a few times. The chain has TRBV5-1 and TRBJ1-6; 9 bases agree with TRBD1. Trimming at V came to 0 bases and at J to 7 bases, leaving 2 bases not matched to a gene. The CDR3 spans 15 residues. Germline V CDR1 and CDR2: SGHRS, YFSETQ. The CDR3 loop is CASSLADRGNSPLHF. The CDR3 region has the DNA TGCGCCAGCAGCTTGGCAGACAGGGGGAATTCACCCCTCCACTTT.

V is TRBV9 and J is TRBJ1-6, with TRBD1 matching over 7 bases. V dropped 4 bases and J dropped 7; count of bases not matched to a gene: 8. Germline CDR1 and CDR2: SGDLS and YYNGEE. The CDR3 is made up of 15 amino acids. The CDR3 DNA follows: TGTGCCAGCAGCAGAACCGGGACAGAGAATTCACCCCTCCACTTT. Protein: CASSRTGTENSPLHF.

CDR3 DNA sequence: TGTGCCAGCAGCCCAGCCGGGACTCAAACAGATACGCAGTATTTT. It yields the protein CASSPAGTQTDTQYF. The genes are TRBV9 and TRBJ2-3; D might be TRBD2 (6 bases). The CDR3 totals 15 residues. Germline loops: CDR1 SGDLS, CDR2 YYNGEE. Trimming took off 4 bases at V and 3 bases at J, with 15 bases between the two ends.

J is TRBJ2-3 and V is TRBV10-3; TRBD1 aligns across 10 bases. J lost 3 bases, V lost 2 bases, and 2 bases had no gene match. Germline V lookup: CDR1 ENHRY, CDR2 SYGVKD. The CDR3 runs to 15 residues. DNA for the CDR3: TGTGCCATCAGTGAGCGACAGGGGGCTACAGATACGCAGTATTTT. Translation: CAISERQGATDTQYF.

The V and J genes are TRBV28 and TRBJ2-2; the match to TRBD2 covers 11 bases. V lost 4 bases, J lost 4 bases, and 5 bases stayed unmatched. CDR1 MDHEN and CDR2 SYDVKM come from the germline V gene. This CDR3 contains 16 residues. CDR3 sequence (DNA): TGTGCCAGCAGTTCTCCCGGGACTAGCGGCACCGGGGAGCTGTTTTTT. This gives the protein CASSSPGTSGTGELFF.

V is TRBV5-6 and J is TRBJ2-6; D perhaps matches TRBD2 (5 bases). Per the germline V gene, CDR1 is SGHDT and CDR2 is YYEEEE. This CDR3 has 15 residues. V lost 5 bases and J 0 bases, leaving 9 bases between the germline ends. The CDR3 sequence is CASRARGSGANVLTF. For the CDR3, the DNA is TGTGCCAGCAGGGCCCGGGGCTCTGGGGCCAACGTCCTGACTTTC.

V and J are TRBV5-1 and TRBJ2-7, with 7 bases matching TRBD2. From germline, CDR1 is SGHRS and CDR2 YFSETQ. The CDR3 loop spans 15 amino acids. V was clipped by 0 bases and J by 6 bases; unmatched bases: 9. The CDR3 spells CASSLAVSGGTEQYF. CDR3 nucleotide sequence: TGCGCCAGCAGCTTGGCGGTTTCGGGAGGCACCGAGCAGTACTTC.

V and J are TRBV6-6 and TRBJ2-3; 11 bases map to TRBD2. With V trimmed by 10 bases and J by 4 bases, 10 bases remained unmatched. CDR1 is MNHNY, CDR2 SVGAGI, per germline (reference sequence). The CDR3 has 15 residues. The CDR3: CATLLAGGWADTQYF. The CDR3, as DNA: TGTGCCACCCTATTAGCGGGAGGGTGGGCAGATACGCAGTATTTT.

The V gene is TRBV9, the J gene TRBJ2-2; D possibly corresponds to TRBD2 (5 bases). CDR3 length: 14 amino acids. Germline assignment: CDR1 SGDLS and CDR2 YYNGEE. Deletions cut 3 bases from V and 7 bases from J, with 13 bases between. CDR3 amino acids: CASSATTGVGELFF. For the CDR3, the DNA is TGTGCCAGCAGCGCGACTACCGGGGTCGGGGAGCTGTTTTTT.

The rearrangement uses TRBV7-9 and TRBJ1-1; D is ambiguous. Trimming took off 2 bases at V and 10 bases at J, with 20 bases between the two ends. The CDR3 covers 15 residues. The germline V gene encodes CDR1 SEHNR and CDR2 FQNEAQ (reference sequence). In nucleotides, the CDR3 is TGTGCCAGCAGCTTAAGCGGTAGAGGTGATTTACGAGCTTTCTTT. Residues: CASSLSGRGDLRAFF.

This chain connects TRBV6-1 to TRBJ2-1; 7 bases map to TRBD1. The CDR3 has 13 residues. Germline V gene data show CDR1 as MNHNS and CDR2 as SASEGT. The V segment lost 8 bases and the J segment 8 bases; nucleotides outside the gene matches: 9. The CDR3 loop is CASARQGIDEQFF. The CDR3 DNA is TGTGCCAGCGCGAGACAGGGAATCGATGAGCAGTTCTTC.

The chain uses TRBV11-2 and TRBJ2-2; D is ambiguous. V lost 1 base, J lost 6 bases, and 3 bases lay in between. This CDR3 has 12 amino acids. Germline CDR1 and CDR2: SGHAT and FQNNGV. The CDR3 nucleotides are TGTGCCAGCAGCTTAGCTTCCGGGGAGCTGTTTTTT. Translating it yields CASSLASGELFF. Complete variable domain (other parts from reference TRBV11-2 and TRBJ2-2): EAGVAQSPRYKIIEKRQSVAFWCNPISGHATLYWYQQILGQGPKLLIQFQNNGVVDDSQLPKDRFSAERLKGVDSTLKIQPAKLEDSAVYLCASSLASGELFFGEGSRLTVL.

The table lists this clone with a count of one. The chain carries TRBV7-6 and TRBJ1-5, with D possibly matching TRBD1 (6 bases). V was clipped by 5 bases and J by 7 bases, with 18 bases between them. In germline, CDR1 is SGHVS, CDR2 FNYEAQ. The CDR3 consists of 15 residues. CDR3 amino acids: CASSLSAGAGQPQHF. The CDR3 nucleotides are TGTGCCAGCAGCCTATCTGCGGGGGCTGGGCAGCCCCAGCATTTT.

This sequence joins TRBV6-4 and TRBJ1-1, with no clear D. Trimming left V 6 bases short and J 3 bases short, with 14 bases between. This CDR3 region has 14 residues. The V gene's germline CDR1 is MRHNA and CDR2 SNTAGT. In nucleotides, the CDR3 is TGTGCCAGCAGGATTGTGGCCGGGGACACTGAAGCTTTCTTT. Residues: CASRIVAGDTEAFF.

The chain has TRBV5-6 and TRBJ2-7, with a tentative D call TRBD2 (5 bases). Trimming cost V 4 bases and J 6 bases, with 23 bases left between them. This CDR3 comprises 16 residues. Germline V gene sequence: CDR1 SGHDT, CDR2 YYEEEE. DNA of the CDR3: TGTGCCAGCAGCAACGACTATAGGAGCGTAGTCCGCGAGCAGTACTTC. Protein sequence: CASSNDYRSVVREQYF.

V is TRBV30 and J is TRBJ2-5; 7 nucleotides align to TRBD1. Germline V gene data show CDR1 as GTSNPN and CDR2 as SVGIG (reference sequence). J was trimmed by 1 base and V by 3 bases; bases with no gene match: 8. This CDR3 comprises 15 residues. This chain's CDR3 is CAWSPLGGPQETQYF. The CDR3 bases are TGTGCCTGGAGCCCCTTAGGGGGCCCCCAAGAGACCCAGTACTTC.

The chain links TRBV7-3 to TRBJ2-5; 10 bases fit TRBD1. The CDR3 loop spans 16 amino acids. Per the germline V gene, CDR1 is SGHTA and CDR2 is FQGTGA. The trim removed 0 bases at V and 4 bases at J, leaving 5 bases unmatched. The CDR3 is CASSLTKGQGGETQYF. CDR3 coding DNA: TGTGCCAGCAGCTTAACCAAAGGACAGGGGGGAGAGACCCAGTACTTC. The entire variable domain, with the rest obtained from reference TRBV7-3 and TRBJ2-5, is as follows: GAGVSQTPSNKVTEKGKYVELRCDPISGHTALYWYRQSLGQGPEFLIYFQGTGAADDSGLPNDRFFAVRPEGSVSTLKIQRTERGDSAVYLCASSLTKGQGGETQYFGPGTRLLVL.

V is TRBV4-2 and J is TRBJ2-1; 8 nucleotides match TRBD2. CDR1 LGHNA and CDR2 YNFKEQ come from the germline V gene. V shed 4 bases, J shed 1 base, and the junction held 9 bases outside the gene matches. The CDR3 is 17 amino acids. CDR3 sequence (DNA): TGTGCCAGCAGCCCAGGACTAGCTCGAGGATCCTACAATGAGCAGTTCTTC. Protein: CASSPGLARGSYNEQFF.

The chain links TRBV10-3 to TRBJ2-7; 11 bases are a match to TRBD2. The junction had 11 bases not matched to a gene; V was cut back by 0 bases and J by 4 bases. Looked up from germline, CDR1 is ENHRY and CDR2 is SYGVKD. The CDR3 totals 18 residues. CDR3 sequence: CAISESRQVLAGAYEQYF. In DNA form, the CDR3 reads TGTGCCATCAGTGAGTCGAGGCAGGTACTAGCGGGAGCGTACGAGCAGTACTTC.

This clone was found a few times. This chain uses TRBV30 with TRBJ1-3, with D uncertain. Trimming left V 2 bases short and J 7 bases short, with 9 bases between. CDR1 GTSNPN and CDR2 SVGIG come from the germline V gene (reference sequence). This CDR3 is 12 amino acids long. CDR3 bases: TGTGCCTGGAGTCTAGAGAGGAACACCATATATTTT. Amino acids: CAWSLERNTIYF.

The gene calls are TRBV7-6 and TRBJ2-1, with TRBD2 matching 11 bases. Germline V CDR1 and CDR2: SGHVS, FNYEAQ. The length of the CDR3 is 16 residues. Trimming at V came to 5 bases and at J to 5 bases, leaving 8 bases not matched to a gene. The CDR3 spells CASSKVAGGLNNEQFF. CDR3 DNA sequence: TGTGCCAGCAGCAAAGTAGCGGGAGGGCTCAACAATGAGCAGTTCTTC.

The table lists this clone with a count of one. The chain couples TRBV9 to TRBJ1-2; 7 nucleotides agree with TRBD1. There are 15 residues in the CDR3. V shed 2 bases, J shed 0 bases, and the junction held 4 bases outside the gene matches. Germline-derived CDR1 and CDR2 are SGDLS and YYNGEE. CDR3 loop: CASSVGTAANYGYTF. CDR3 nucleotides: TGTGCCAGCAGCGTGGGGACAGCCGCTAACTATGGCTACACCTTC.

This chain connects TRBV9 to TRBJ2-1; 8 bases line up with TRBD1. The CDR3 runs to 16 residues. V dropped 1 base and J dropped 10; count of bases not matched to a gene: 13. CDR1 SGDLS and CDR2 YYNGEE come from the germline V gene. The CDR3 region is CASSVSFRRGQAEQFF. The CDR3 bases are TGTGCCAGCAGCGTATCATTTAGGAGGGGACAGGCAGAGCAGTTCTTC.

This clone appeared many times. The V gene is TRBV5-1, the J gene TRBJ2-7, with D perhaps matching TRBD2 (6 bases). The CDR3 consists of 15 residues. Germline CDR1 and CDR2: SGHRS and YFSETQ. V lost 0 bases, J lost 3 bases, and 13 bases lay in between. CDR3 residues: CASSLGEADLYEQYF. CDR3 in DNA: TGCGCCAGCAGCTTGGGGGAGGCTGATCTCTACGAGCAGTACTTC.

The rearrangement joins TRBV30 to TRBJ1-3; tentatively, D is TRBD1 (5 bases). The CDR3 contains 13 residues. Trimming left V 5 bases short and J 3 bases short, with 11 bases between. In germline, CDR1 is GTSNPN, CDR2 SVGIG (reference sequence). This chain's CDR3 is CAWGPGLGNTIYF. CDR3 sequence (DNA): TGTGCCTGGGGCCCGGGACTTGGAAACACCATATATTTT.

The rearrangement uses TRBV10-3 and TRBJ2-4; 8 nucleotides line up with TRBD2. Unmatched junction bases numbered 5, after V lost 3 bases and J lost 4 bases. The CDR3 is 15 amino acids. Germline CDR1 ENHRY, CDR2 SYGVKD. The CDR3 sequence is CAISDVLAAKNIQYF. In DNA, the CDR3 is TGTGCCATCAGTGACGTACTAGCGGCTAAAAACATTCAGTACTTC.

The gene calls are TRBV9 and TRBJ2-5, with 12 positions matching TRBD1. The CDR3 spans 14 residues. The trim removed 4 bases at V and 7 bases at J, leaving 5 bases unmatched. Germline CDR1 and CDR2: SGDLS and YYNGEE. CDR3 in amino acids: CASSTGQGAWTQYF. In DNA form, the CDR3 reads TGTGCCAGCAGCACGGGACAGGGGGCTTGGACCCAGTACTTC. The complete variable domain, with remaining parts taken from reference TRBV9 and TRBJ2-5, reads DSGVTQTPKHLITATGQRVTLRCSPRSGDLSVYWYQQSLDQGLQFLIQYYNGEERAKGNILERFSAQQFPDLHSELNLSSLELGDSALYFCASSTGQGAWTQYFGPGTRLLVL.

The CDR3 region has the DNA TGTGCCAGCACCATTTCCGGGACAGGGGGCCTGAGCTCCTACAATGAGCAGTTCTTC. Its translation is CASTISGTGGLSSYNEQFF. The chain recombines TRBV5-6 with TRBJ2-1; 12 bases line up with TRBD1. The CDR3 is made up of 19 amino acids. V shed 6 bases, J shed 0 bases, and the junction held 13 bases outside the gene matches. CDR1 and CDR2 (germline): SGHDT, YYEEEE. Based on the CDR3 plus reference TRBV5-6 and TRBJ2-1, the full variable domain is DAGVTQSPTHLIKTRGQQVTLRCSPKSGHDTVSWYQQALGQGPQFIFQYYEEEERQRGNFPDRFSGHQFPNYSSELNVNALLLGDSALYLCASTISGTGGLSSYNEQFFGPGTRLTVL.